This paragraph reports one T cell receptor (beta chain). The CDR3 consists of 14 residues. With 2 bases removed from V and 6 bases from J, the gap between germline ends came to 14 bases. Germline V lookup: CDR1 MNHEY, CDR2 SMNVEV (reference sequence). The repertoire was sequenced with immunoSEQ multiplex PCR; TCRdb's copy has only in-frame clones and lacks some. Of about 710,000 clones in the sample, about three quarters were seen once. The sample originates from a study of shared clonotypes between healthy human individuals. Source material: memory CD4+ T cells sorted from blood. The subset: CD45RA-negative fraction. The V call is TRBV27, the J call TRBJ2-7; D ambiguous. The sequence was collected from a woman aged 25 to 39 in good health. CDR3 in amino acids: CASSLLGETLEQYF. The CDR3 DNA sequence: TGTGCCAGCAGTTTACTGGGTGAAACACTCGAGCAGTACTTC.